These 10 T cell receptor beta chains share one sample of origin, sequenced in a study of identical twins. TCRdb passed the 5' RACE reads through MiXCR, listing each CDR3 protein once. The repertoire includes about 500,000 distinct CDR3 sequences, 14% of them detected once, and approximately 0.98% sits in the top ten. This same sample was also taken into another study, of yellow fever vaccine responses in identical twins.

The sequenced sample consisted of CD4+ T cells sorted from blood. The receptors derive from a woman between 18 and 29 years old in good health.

CDR3 coding DNA: TGTGCCAGCAGCTTAGGGGGGTTAGCGGACCACTCCTACGAGCAGTACTTC. It yields the protein CASSLGGLADHSYEQYF. V gene TRBV11-2 combines with J gene TRBJ2-7; perhaps TRBD2 as D (6 bases). V lost 1 base and J lost 0, with 16 bases in between. Per the germline V gene, CDR1 is SGHAT and CDR2 is FQNNGV. The CDR3 loop spans 17 amino acids.

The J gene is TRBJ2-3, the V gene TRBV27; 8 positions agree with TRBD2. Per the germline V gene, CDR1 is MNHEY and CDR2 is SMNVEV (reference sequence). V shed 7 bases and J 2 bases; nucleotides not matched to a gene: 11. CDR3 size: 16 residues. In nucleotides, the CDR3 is TGTGCCAGCACCGGAGGCAGCGGGAGATACACAGATACGCAGTATTTT. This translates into CASTGGSGRYTDTQYF.

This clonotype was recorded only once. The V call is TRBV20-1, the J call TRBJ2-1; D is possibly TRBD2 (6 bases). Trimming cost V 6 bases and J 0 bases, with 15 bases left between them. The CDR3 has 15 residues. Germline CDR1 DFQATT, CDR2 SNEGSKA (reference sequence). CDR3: CSALAEGISYNEQFF. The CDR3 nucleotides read TGCAGTGCCCTCGCGGAGGGAATCTCCTACAATGAGCAGTTCTTC.

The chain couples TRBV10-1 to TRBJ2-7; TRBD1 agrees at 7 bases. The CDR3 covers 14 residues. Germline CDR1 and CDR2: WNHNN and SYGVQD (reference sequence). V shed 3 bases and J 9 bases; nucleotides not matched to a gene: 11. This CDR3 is CASSEPGTAEGQYF. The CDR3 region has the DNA TGCGCCAGCAGTGAACCCGGGACAGCCGAAGGGCAGTACTTC.

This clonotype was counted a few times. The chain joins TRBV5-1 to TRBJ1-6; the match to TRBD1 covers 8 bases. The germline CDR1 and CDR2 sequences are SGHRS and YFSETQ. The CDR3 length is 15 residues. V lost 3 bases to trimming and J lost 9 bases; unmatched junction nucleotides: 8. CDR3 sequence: CASSWTGTGGSPLHF. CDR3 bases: TGCGCCAGCAGCTGGACCGGGACAGGAGGTTCACCCCTCCACTTT.

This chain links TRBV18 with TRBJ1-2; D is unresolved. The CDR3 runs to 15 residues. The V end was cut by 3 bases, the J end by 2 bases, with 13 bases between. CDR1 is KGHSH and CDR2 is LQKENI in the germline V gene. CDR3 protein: CASSPQFQANYGYTF. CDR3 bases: TGTGCCAGCTCACCCCAGTTCCAGGCAAACTATGGCTACACCTTC.

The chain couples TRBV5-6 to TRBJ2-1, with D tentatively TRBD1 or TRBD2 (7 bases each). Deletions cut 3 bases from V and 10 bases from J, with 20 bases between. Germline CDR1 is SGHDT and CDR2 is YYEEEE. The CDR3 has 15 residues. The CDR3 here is CASSSTQNRGGEQFF. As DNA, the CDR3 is TGTGCCAGCAGCTCAACCCAAAACAGGGGAGGGGAGCAGTTCTTC.

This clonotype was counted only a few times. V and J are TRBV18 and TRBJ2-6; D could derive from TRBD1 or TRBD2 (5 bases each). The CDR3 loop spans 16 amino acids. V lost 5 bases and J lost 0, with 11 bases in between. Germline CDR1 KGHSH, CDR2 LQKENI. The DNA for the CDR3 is TGTGCCAGCTCATTGGGACGCCCCTCTGGGGCCAACGTCCTGACTTTC. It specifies CASSLGRPSGANVLTF.

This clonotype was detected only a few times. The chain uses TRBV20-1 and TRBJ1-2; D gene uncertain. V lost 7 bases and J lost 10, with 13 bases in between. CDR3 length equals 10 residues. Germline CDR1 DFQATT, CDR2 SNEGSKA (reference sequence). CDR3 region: CSVDSLDYTF. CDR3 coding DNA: TGCAGTGTTGACTCCTTAGACTACACCTTC.

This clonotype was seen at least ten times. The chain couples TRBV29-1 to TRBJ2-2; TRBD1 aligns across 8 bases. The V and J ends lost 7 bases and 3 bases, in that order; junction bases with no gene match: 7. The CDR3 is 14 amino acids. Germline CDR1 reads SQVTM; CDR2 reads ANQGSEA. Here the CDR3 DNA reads TGCAGCGCTCCCGCAGGGGGCTACACCGGGGAGCTGTTTTTT. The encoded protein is CSAPAGGYTGELFF.